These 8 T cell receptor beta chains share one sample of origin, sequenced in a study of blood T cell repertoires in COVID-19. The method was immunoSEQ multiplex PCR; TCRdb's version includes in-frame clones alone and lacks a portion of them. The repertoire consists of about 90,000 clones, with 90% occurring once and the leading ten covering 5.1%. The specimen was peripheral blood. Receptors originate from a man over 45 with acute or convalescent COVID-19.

The CDR3 DNA is TGTGCCAGCTCACCGGGGGGGCGGGACACTGAAGCTTTCTTT. Amino acids: CASSPGGRDTEAFF. The chain links TRBV18 to TRBJ1-1; a weak D match, TRBD1 (6 bases). Germline values: CDR1 KGHSH, CDR2 LQKENI. Trimming stripped 3 bases from V and 3 bases from J, with 11 bases between. There are 14 residues in the CDR3.

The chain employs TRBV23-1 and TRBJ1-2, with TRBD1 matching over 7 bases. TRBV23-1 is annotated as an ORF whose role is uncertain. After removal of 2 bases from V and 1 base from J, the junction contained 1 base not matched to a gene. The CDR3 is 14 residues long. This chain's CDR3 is CASSQHRGNYGYTF. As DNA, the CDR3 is TGCGCCAGCAGTCAACACAGGGGTAACTATGGCTACACCTTC.

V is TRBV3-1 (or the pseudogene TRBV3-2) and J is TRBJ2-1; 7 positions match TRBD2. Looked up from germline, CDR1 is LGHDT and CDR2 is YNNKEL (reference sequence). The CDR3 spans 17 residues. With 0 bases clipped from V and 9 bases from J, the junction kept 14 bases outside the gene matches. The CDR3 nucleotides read TGTGCCAGCAGCCAAGATAGGGGCGGGAGAAACCTCGGTGAGCAGTTCTTC. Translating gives CASSQDRGGRNLGEQFF.

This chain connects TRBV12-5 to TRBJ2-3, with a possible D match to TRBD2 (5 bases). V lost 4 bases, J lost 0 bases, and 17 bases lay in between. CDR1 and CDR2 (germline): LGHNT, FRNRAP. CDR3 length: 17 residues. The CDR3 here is CASGSGVVPTSTDTQYF. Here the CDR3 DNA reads TGTGCTAGTGGTTCCGGGGTCGTACCGACTAGCACAGATACGCAGTATTTT.

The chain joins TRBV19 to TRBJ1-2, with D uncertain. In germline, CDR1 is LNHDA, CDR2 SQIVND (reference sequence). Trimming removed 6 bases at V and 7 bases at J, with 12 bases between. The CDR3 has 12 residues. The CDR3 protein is CASSPREGGYTF. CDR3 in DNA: TGTGCCAGTAGCCCCCGGGAGGGTGGCTACACCTTC.

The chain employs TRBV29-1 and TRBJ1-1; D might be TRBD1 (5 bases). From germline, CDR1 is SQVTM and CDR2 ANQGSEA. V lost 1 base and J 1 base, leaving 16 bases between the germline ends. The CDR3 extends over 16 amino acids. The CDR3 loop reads CSVEGRGGLRNTEAFF. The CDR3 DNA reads TGCAGCGTTGAAGGCCGGGGGGGTTTAAGGAACACTGAAGCTTTCTTT.

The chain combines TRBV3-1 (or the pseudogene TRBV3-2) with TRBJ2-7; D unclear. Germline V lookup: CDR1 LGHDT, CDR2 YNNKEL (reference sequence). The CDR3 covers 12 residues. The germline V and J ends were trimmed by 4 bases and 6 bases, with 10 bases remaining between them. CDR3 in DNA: TGTGCCAGCAGCCTTTACAGCAGCGAGCAGTACTTC. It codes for CASSLYSSEQYF.

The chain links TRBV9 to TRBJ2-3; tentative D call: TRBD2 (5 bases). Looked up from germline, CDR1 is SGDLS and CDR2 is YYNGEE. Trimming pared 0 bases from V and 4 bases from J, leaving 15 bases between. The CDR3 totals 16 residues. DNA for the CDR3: TGTGCCAGCAGCGTAGAGGTCTGGGAGAGTTCAGATACGCAGTATTTT. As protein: CASSVEVWESSDTQYF.